This T cell receptor (beta chain) is drawn from a study of human T cells and chemical hapten exposure. Study details: Patients were mainly female, each with alopecia areata, totalis or universalis. Overall study findings and caveats: Once DPC sensitization occurred, TCRs above 1 in 1000 frequency showed no change.

Time point noted: patch test 3, about 24 weeks after DPC sensitization. Regarding treatment: therapeutic diphenylcyclopropenone sensitization with weekly scalp DPC. Concerning this clonotype itself: Its antigen is as yet unknown.

TCRdb passed the RACE reads through MiXCR, listing each CDR3 protein once. The sample carries approximately 160,000 distinct CDR3 sequences, about 27% recorded once. Trimming left V 0 bases short and J 8 bases short, with 13 bases between. The CDR3 contains 15 residues. Germline V CDR1 and CDR2: LGHNA, YNFKEQ. The chain links TRBV4-2 to TRBJ2-2; D not resolved. This TCR was sampled from a woman aged 18-29 years with alopecia areata. Some clones in this sample may be carry-over from other donors' samples. Sequencing was performed on whole blood, taken in connection with sensitization to the hapten diphenylcyclopropenone (DPC). The CDR3 DNA follows: TGTGCCAGCAGCCAAGACGATGCCAGCTTGGGGGAGCTGTTTTTT. It encodes CASSQDDASLGELFF.